This entry is about one T cell receptor beta chain. This record belongs to a study of blood T cell repertoires in COVID-19. Clones were sequenced by immunoSEQ multiplex PCR, and TCRdb holds only the in-frame ones, with some missing. Among some 57,000 clones listed, around 90% were seen once. The V gene lost 5 bases and the J gene lost 5 bases, with 10 bases spanning the gap. This CDR3 spans 12 amino acids. Germline V lookup: CDR1 MNHNY, CDR2 SVGAGI (reference sequence). This TCR derives from a man in his sixties with active COVID-19. Sequencing was carried out using peripheral blood. The genes are TRBV6-6 and TRBJ2-7, with unresolved D. The CDR3 nucleotides are TGTGCCAGCAGTCTGGCCTGGCACGAGCAGTACTTC. Its translation: CASSLAWHEQYF.